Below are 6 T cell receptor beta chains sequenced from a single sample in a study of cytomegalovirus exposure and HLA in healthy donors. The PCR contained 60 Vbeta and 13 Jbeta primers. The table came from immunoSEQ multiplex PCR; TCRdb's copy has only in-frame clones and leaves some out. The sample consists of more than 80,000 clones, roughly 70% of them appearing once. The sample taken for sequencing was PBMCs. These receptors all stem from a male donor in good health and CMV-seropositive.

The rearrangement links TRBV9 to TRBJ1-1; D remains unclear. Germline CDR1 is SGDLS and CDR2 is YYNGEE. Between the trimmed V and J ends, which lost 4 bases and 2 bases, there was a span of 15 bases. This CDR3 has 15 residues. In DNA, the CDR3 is TGTGCCAGCAGCCTAACTGTGGGCAAAAACACTGAAGCTTTCTTT. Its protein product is CASSLTVGKNTEAFF.

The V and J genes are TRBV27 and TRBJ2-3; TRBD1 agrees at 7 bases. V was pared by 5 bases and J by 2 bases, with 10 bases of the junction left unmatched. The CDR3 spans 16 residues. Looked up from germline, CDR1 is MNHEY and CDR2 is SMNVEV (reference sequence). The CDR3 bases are TGTGCCAGCAGTCTACAGGGGCCGTGGGTCACAGATACGCAGTATTTT. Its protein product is CASSLQGPWVTDTQYF.

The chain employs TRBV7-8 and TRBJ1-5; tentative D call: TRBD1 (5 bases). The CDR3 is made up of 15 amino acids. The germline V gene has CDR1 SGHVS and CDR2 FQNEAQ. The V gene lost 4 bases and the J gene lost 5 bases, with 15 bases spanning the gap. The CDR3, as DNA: TGTGCCAGCAGCTCACATCAGGGAGGCTATCAGCCCCAGCATTTT. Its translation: CASSSHQGGYQPQHF.

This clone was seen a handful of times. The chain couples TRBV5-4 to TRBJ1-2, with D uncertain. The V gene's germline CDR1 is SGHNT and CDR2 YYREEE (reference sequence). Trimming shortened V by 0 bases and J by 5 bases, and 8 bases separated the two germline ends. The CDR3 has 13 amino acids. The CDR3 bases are TGTGCCAGCAGCTTGGGCGGGGAGTATGGCTACACCTTC. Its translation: CASSLGGEYGYTF.

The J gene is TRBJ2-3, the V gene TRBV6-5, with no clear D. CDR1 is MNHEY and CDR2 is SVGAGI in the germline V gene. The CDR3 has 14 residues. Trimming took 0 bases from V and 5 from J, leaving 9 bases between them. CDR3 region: CASSYSILGDTQYF. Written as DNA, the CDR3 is TGTGCCAGCAGTTACTCGATTCTCGGAGATACGCAGTATTTT.

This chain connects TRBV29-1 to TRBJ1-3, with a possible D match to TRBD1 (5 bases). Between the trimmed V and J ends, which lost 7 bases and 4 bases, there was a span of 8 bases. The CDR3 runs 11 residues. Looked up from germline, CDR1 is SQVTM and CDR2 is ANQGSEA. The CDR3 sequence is CSARQGNTIYF. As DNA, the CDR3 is TGCAGCGCTAGACAGGGAAACACCATATATTTT.